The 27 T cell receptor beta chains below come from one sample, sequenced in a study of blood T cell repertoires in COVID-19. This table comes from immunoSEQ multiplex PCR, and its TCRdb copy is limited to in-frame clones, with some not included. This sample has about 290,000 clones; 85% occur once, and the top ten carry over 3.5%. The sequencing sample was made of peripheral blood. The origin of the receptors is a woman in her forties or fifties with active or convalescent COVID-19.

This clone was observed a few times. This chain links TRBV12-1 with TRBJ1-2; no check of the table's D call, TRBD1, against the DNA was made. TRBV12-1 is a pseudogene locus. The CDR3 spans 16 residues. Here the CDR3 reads CASSRRGTGRNYGYTF. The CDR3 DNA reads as TGTGCCAGCAGCCGTAGAGGGACAGGAAGGAACTATGGCTACACCTTC.

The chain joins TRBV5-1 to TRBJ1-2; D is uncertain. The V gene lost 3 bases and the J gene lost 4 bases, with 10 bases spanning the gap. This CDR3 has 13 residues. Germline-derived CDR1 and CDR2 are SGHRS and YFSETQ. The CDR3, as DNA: TGCGCCAGCAGCTCCGACTTGTTCTATGGCTACACCTTC. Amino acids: CASSSDLFYGYTF.

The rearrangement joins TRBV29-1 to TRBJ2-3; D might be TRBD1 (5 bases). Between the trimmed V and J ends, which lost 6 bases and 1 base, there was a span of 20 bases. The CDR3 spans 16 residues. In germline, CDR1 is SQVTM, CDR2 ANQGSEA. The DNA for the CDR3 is TGCAGCGTATCTAGGTATATACGCAGGGGCACAGATACGCAGTATTTT. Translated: CSVSRYIRRGTDTQYF.

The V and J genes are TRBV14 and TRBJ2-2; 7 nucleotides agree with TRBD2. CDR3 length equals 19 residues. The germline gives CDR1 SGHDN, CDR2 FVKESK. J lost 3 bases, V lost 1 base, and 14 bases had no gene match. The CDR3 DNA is TGTGCCAGCAGCCAAGTGATTCCGCTAGCGGTTACTTACACCGGGGAGCTGTTTTTT. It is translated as CASSQVIPLAVTYTGELFF.

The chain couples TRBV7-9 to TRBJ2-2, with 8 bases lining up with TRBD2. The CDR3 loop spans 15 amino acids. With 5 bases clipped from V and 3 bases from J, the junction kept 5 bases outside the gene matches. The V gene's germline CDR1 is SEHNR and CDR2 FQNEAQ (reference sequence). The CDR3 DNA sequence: TGTGCCAGCAGCATCGGGACTAGTGACACCGGGGAGCTGTTTTTT. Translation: CASSIGTSDTGELFF.

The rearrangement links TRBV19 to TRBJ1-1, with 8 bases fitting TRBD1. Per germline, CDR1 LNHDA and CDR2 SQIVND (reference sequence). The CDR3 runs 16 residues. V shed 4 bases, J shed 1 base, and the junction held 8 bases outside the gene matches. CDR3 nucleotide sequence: TGTGCCAGTAGTAGGGCAGGGGGCTCCCCGAACACTGAAGCTTTCTTT. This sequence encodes CASSRAGGSPNTEAFF.

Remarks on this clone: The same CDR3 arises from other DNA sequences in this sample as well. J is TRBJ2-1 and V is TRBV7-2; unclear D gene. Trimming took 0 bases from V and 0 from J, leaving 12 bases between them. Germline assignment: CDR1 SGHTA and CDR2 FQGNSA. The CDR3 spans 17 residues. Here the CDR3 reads CASSLALAASSYNEQFF. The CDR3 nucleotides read TGTGCCAGCAGCTTAGCCTTGGCAGCGAGCTCCTACAATGAGCAGTTCTTC. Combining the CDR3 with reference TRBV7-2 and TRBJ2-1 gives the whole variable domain GAGVSQSPSNKVTEKGKDVELRCDPISGHTALYWYRQSLGQGLEFLIYFQGNSAPDKSGLPSDRFSAERTGGSVSTLTIQRTQQEDSAVYLCASSLALAASSYNEQFFGPGTRLTVL.

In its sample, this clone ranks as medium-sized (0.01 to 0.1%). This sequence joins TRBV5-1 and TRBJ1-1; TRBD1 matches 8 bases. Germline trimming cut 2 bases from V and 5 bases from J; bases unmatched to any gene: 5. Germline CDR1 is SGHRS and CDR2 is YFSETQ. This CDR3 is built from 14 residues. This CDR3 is CASSFGTGSTEAFF. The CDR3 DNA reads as TGCGCCAGCAGCTTCGGGACAGGTAGTACTGAAGCTTTCTTT.

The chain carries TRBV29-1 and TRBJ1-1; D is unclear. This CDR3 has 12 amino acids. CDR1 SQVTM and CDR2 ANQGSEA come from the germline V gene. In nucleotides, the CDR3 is TGCGTTTATGGAGGGAGTCGGACTGAAGCTTTCTTT. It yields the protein CVYGGSRTEAFF.

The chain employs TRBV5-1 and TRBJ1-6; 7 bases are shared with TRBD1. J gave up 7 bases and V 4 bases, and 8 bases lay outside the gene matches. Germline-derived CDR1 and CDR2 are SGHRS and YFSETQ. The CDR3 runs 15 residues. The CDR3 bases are TGCGCCAGCAGCGTGACAGGGCTCGAGAATTCACCCCTCCACTTT. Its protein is CASSVTGLENSPLHF.

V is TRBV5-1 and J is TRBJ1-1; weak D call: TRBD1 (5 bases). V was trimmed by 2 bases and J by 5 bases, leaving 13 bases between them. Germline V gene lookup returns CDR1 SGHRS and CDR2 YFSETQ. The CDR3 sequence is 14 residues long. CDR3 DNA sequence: TGCGCCAGCAGCTTACAGGTGAAGGGGACTGAAGCTTTCTTT. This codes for CASSLQVKGTEAFF.

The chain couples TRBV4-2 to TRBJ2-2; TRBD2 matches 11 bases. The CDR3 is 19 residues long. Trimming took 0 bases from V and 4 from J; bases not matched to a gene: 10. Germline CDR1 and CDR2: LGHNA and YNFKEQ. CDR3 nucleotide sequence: TGTGCCAGCAGCCAAGATCCTACTAGCGGGAGATCGGGCACCGGGGAGCTGTTTTTT. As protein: CASSQDPTSGRSGTGELFF.

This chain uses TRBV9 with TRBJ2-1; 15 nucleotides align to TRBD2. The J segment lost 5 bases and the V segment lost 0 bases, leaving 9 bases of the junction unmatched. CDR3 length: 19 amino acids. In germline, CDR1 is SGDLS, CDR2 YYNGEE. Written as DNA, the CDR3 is TGTGCCAGCAGCGTAGAGGGACTAGCGGGAGGAAAGGAAAACAATGAGCAGTTCTTC. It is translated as CASSVEGLAGGKENNEQFF. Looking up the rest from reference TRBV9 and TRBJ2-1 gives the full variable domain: DSGVTQTPKHLITATGQRVTLRCSPRSGDLSVYWYQQSLDQGLQFLIQYYNGEERAKGNILERFSAQQFPDLHSELNLSSLELGDSALYFCASSVEGLAGGKENNEQFFGPGTRLTVL.

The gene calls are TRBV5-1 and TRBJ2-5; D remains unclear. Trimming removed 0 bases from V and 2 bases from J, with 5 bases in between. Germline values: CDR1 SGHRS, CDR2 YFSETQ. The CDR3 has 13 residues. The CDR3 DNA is TGCGCCAGCAGCTTGGGAGGACAAGAGACCCAGTACTTC. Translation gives CASSLGGQETQYF. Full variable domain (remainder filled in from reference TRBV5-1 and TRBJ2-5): KAGVTQTPRYLIKTRGQQVTLSCSPISGHRSVSWYQQTPGQGLQFLFEYFSETQRNKGNFPGRFSGRQFSNSRSEMNVSTLELGDSALYLCASSLGGQETQYFGPGTRLLVL.

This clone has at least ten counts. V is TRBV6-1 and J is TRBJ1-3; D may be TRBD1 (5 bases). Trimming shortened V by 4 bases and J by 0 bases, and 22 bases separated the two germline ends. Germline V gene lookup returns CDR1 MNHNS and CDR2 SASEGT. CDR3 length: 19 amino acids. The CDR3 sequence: CASSAKSRAKLSSGNTIYF. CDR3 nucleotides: TGTGCCAGCAGTGCTAAGAGCAGGGCAAAGCTAAGCTCTGGAAACACCATATATTTT.

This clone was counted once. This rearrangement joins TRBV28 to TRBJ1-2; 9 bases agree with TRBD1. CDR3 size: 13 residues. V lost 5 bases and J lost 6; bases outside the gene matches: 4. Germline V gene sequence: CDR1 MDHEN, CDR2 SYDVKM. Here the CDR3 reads CASSPRTGDGYTF. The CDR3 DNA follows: TGTGCCAGCAGTCCGCGGACAGGGGATGGCTACACCTTC.

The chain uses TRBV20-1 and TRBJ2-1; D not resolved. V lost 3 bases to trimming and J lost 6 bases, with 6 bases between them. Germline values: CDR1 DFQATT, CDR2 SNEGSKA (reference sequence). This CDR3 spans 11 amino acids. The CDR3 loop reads CSASIVNEQFF. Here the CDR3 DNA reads TGCAGTGCTAGTATAGTCAATGAGCAGTTCTTC.

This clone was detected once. Here the CDR3 reads CSASGLQGQPGEKLFF. The CDR3, as DNA: TGCAGTGCTAGTGGGTTACAGGGACAGCCGGGTGAAAAACTGTTTTTT. The chain combines TRBV20-1 with TRBJ1-4, with 7 bases fitting TRBD1. CDR1 and CDR2 (germline): DFQATT, SNEGSKA (reference sequence). V lost 3 bases to trimming and J lost 7 bases; unmatched junction nucleotides: 14. The CDR3 is 16 amino acids.

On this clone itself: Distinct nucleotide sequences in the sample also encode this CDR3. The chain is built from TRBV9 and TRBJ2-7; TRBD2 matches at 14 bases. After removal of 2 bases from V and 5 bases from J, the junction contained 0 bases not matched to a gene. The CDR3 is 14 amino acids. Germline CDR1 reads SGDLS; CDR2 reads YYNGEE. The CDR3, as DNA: TGTGCCAGCAGCGTGGGACTAGCGGGAGACGAGCAGTACTTC. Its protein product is CASSVGLAGDEQYF.

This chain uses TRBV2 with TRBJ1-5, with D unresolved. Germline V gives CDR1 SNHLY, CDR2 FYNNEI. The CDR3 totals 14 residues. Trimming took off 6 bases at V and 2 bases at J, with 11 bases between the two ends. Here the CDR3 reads CASRGSGGNQPQHF. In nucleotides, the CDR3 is TGTGCCAGCAGAGGGAGCGGGGGCAATCAGCCCCAGCATTTT. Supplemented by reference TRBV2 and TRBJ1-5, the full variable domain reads EPEVTQTPSHQVTQMGQEVILRCVPISNHLYFYWYRQILGQKVEFLVSFYNNEISEKSEIFDDQFSVERPDGSNFTLKIRSTKLEDSAMYFCASRGSGGNQPQHFGDGTRLSIL.

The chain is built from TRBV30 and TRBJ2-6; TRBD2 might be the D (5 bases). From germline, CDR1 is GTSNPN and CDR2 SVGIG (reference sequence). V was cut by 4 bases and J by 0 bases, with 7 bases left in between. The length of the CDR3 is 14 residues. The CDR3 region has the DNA TGTGCCTGGAACGGGGTCTCTGGGGCCAACGTCCTGACTTTC. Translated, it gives CAWNGVSGANVLTF.

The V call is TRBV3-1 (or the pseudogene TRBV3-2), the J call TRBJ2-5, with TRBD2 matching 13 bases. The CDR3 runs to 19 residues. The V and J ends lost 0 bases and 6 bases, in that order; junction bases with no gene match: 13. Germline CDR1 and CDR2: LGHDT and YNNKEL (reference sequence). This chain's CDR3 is CASSQDLGLAGSLVKTQYF. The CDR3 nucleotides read TGTGCCAGCAGCCAAGACTTGGGACTAGCGGGATCTCTGGTGAAGACCCAGTACTTC.

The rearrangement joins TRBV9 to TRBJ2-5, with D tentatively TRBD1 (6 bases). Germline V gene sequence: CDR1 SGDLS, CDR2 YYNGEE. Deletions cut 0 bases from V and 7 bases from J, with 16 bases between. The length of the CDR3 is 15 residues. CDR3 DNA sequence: TGTGCCAGCAGCGTAGTACCAGGGGACGAAGCGACCCAGTACTTC. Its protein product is CASSVVPGDEATQYF. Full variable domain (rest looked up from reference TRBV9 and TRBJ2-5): DSGVTQTPKHLITATGQRVTLRCSPRSGDLSVYWYQQSLDQGLQFLIQYYNGEERAKGNILERFSAQQFPDLHSELNLSSLELGDSALYFCASSVVPGDEATQYFGPGTRLLVL.

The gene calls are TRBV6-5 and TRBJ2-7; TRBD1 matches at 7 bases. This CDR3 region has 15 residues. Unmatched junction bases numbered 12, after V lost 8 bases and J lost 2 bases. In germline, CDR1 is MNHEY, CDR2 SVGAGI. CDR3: CASQLDRVSAYEQYF. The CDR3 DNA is TGTGCCAGCCAGCTAGACAGGGTCTCAGCCTACGAGCAGTACTTC.

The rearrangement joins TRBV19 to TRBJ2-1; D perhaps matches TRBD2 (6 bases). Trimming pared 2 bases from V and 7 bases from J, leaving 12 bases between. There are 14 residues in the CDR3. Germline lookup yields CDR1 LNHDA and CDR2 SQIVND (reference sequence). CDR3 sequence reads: CASSITGRENEQFF. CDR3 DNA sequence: TGTGCCAGTAGTATAACAGGTCGGGAGAATGAGCAGTTCTTC.

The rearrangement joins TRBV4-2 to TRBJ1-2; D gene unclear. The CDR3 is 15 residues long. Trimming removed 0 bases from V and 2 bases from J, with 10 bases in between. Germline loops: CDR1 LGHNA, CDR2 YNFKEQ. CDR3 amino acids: CASSQEAQPNYGYTF. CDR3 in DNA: TGTGCCAGCAGCCAAGAAGCGCAGCCCAACTATGGCTACACCTTC.

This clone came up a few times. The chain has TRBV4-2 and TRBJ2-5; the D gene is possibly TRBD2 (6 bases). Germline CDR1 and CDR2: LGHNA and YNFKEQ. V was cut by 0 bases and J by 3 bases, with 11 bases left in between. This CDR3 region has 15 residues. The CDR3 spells CASSQDFRGKETQYF. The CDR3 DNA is TGTGCCAGCAGCCAAGATTTCCGCGGGAAAGAGACCCAGTACTTC.